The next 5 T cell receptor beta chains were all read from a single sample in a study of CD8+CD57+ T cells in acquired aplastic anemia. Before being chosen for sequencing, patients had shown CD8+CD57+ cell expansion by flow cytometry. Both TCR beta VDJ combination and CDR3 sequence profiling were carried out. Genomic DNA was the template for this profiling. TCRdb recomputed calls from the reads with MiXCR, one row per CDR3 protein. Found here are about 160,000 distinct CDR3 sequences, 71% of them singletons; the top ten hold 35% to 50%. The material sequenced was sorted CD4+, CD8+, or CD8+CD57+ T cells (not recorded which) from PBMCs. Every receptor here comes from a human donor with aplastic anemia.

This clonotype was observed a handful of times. In DNA, the CDR3 is TGTGCCAGCAGCTTAGACCGGGGAGCCTACGAGCAGTACTTC. This translates into CASSLDRGAYEQYF. The gene calls are TRBV7-2 and TRBJ2-7, with a possible D match to TRBD2 (5 bases). Germline V gene lookup returns CDR1 SGHTA and CDR2 FQGNSA. V was cut by 1 base and J by 2 bases, with 9 bases left in between. The CDR3 sequence is 14 residues long.

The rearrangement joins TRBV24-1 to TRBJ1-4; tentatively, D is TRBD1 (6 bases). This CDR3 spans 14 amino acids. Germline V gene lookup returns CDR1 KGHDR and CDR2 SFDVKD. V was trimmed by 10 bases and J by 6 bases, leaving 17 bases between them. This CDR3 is CATQGTAGDEKLFF. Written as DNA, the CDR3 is TGTGCCACTCAGGGGACCGCGGGCGATGAAAAACTGTTTTTT.

CDR3 bases: TGTGCCACCAGTGAAACCGGACAGGGACTTTCCGGGGAGCTGTTTTTT. It codes for CATSETGQGLSGELFF. The rearrangement links TRBV24-1 to TRBJ2-2; TRBD1 aligns across 8 bases. J was trimmed by 6 bases and V by 4 bases; bases with no gene match: 9. Per the germline V gene, CDR1 is KGHDR and CDR2 is SFDVKD. The CDR3 sequence is 16 residues long.

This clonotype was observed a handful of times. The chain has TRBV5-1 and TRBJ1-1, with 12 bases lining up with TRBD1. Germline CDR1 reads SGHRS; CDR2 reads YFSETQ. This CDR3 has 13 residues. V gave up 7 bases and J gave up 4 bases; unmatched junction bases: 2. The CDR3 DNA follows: TGCGCCAGCCGGGACAGGGGGCTCACTGAAGCTTTCTTT. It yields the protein CASRDRGLTEAFF.

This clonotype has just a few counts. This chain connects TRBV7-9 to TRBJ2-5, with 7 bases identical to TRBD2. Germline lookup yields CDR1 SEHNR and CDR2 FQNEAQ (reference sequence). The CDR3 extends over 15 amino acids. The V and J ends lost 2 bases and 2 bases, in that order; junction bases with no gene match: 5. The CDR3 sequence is CASSLLAATQETQYF. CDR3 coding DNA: TGTGCCAGCAGCTTACTAGCGGCCACGCAAGAGACCCAGTACTTC.